This TCR beta chain was documented in a study of long-term antiretroviral therapy in people with HIV. Study results and limitations: In samples taken after ART, diversity increased but remained below transplant donor control levels.

Runs used v3.0 of the immunoSEQ assay and were done at survey level. For every sample, sequencing targeted roughly 40,000-55,000 T-cell genomes. Measured with immunoSEQ multiplex PCR; TCRdb has only the in-frame clones, and not every one. Here the sample spans about 16,000 clones, around three quarters being singletons. In regard to this clone: Its specificity is unknown.

None of the participants with HIV were treated outside the United States. Germline trimming cut 5 bases from V and 0 bases from J; bases unmatched to any gene: 9. Looked up from germline, CDR1 is SGHNT and CDR2 is YENEEA. The CDR3 consists of 16 residues. The sequence came from a woman in her 40s with HIV. J is TRBJ1-2 and V is TRBV11-3; 7 bases align to TRBD1. The source was unsorted PBMCs, collected 2.3 years after starting antiretroviral therapy. CDR3 region: CASSRRTGGSNYGYTF. The CDR3, as DNA: TGTGCCAGCAGCCGAAGGACAGGAGGGTCTAACTATGGCTACACCTTC.